Shown below are 19 T cell receptor beta chains from a single sample sequenced in a study of T-cell reconstitution after alpha-beta-depleted transplantation in children (dated by TCRdb to about 2016). Taken with the paper, the label for treatment or condition translates to: allogeneic hematopoietic cell transplantation with graft depleted of TCRalphabeta T cells and CD19 B cells. The library was built by means of PCR. The data were produced on an Illumina HiSeq 2500. Molecular barcoding was employed in the preparation of TCR libraries, with unique molecular identifiers being used to normalize TCRbeta repertoire quantification. The public reads were reanalyzed by TCRdb: fastp trimming at Q25, MiXCR alignment, in-frame beta chains only. Each CDR3 protein gets just one entry, which takes the most common genes and DNA from the rows behind it. The table for this sample lists about 350,000 distinct CDR3 sequences; around 15% of them were counted only once. The ten largest make up about 41% of the sample.

The source was PBMCs, mostly from graft donor cells, collected 360 days after TCRalphabeta/CD19-depleted stem cell transplant. The source is a male patient between 2 and 10 years old who had a stem cell transplant for acute lymphoblastic leukemia, so the T cells may come from the graft donor.

The chain employs TRBV12-3 or TRBV12-4 and TRBJ2-2; a possible D gene is TRBD2 (5 bases). This CDR3 spans 14 amino acids. Deletions cut 2 bases from V and 6 bases from J, with 10 bases between. DNA for the CDR3: TGTGCCAGCAGTTTATCGGGGTTTGCCGGGGAGCTGTTTTTT. As protein: CASSLSGFAGELFF.

This clonotype has ten or more counts. The rearrangement joins TRBV10-3 to TRBJ2-7; 12 nucleotides align to TRBD1. This CDR3 has 14 residues. The junction had 5 bases not matched to a gene; V was cut back by 6 bases and J by 5 bases. Per the germline V gene, CDR1 is ENHRY and CDR2 is SYGVKD. The CDR3 protein is CAIRTGTGGDEQYF. CDR3 coding DNA: TGTGCCATCAGAACCGGGACAGGGGGCGACGAGCAGTACTTC.

This clonotype turned up a few times. The V and J genes are TRBV4-1 and TRBJ2-7, with D perhaps matching TRBD2 (5 bases). Trimming took 2 bases from V and 5 from J, leaving 13 bases between them. Germline-derived CDR1 and CDR2 are MGHRA and YSYEKL. There are 14 residues in the CDR3. CDR3 coding DNA: TGCGCCAGCAGCCAAAATACTAGTCCCCACGAGCAGTACTTC. It specifies CASSQNTSPHEQYF.

This clonotype was counted ten times or more. The rearrangement links TRBV10-3 to TRBJ2-1; the D is unclear. The ends were cut back, 3 bases at V and 10 bases at J, with 10 bases in the middle. This CDR3 has 12 amino acids. Per the germline V gene, CDR1 is ENHRY and CDR2 is SYGVKD. The CDR3 nucleotides read TGTGCCATCAGTGATTTGGCGGACGAGCAGTTCTTC. It specifies CAISDLADEQFF.

This clonotype was counted between two and nine times. The chain employs TRBV7-8 and TRBJ1-1, with a weak D call TRBD1 (5 bases). Germline CDR1 is SGHVS and CDR2 is FQNEAQ. The CDR3 is 13 residues long. The V and J ends lost 3 bases and 4 bases respectively, with 9 bases between them. Written as DNA, the CDR3 is TGTGCCAGCAGCTTCAATGGGGGCACTGAAGCTTTCTTT. It yields the protein CASSFNGGTEAFF.

This clonotype was picked up many times. This chain joins TRBV9 and TRBJ2-7; TRBD2 is a possible D gene (6 bases). Trimming left V 1 base short and J 2 bases short, with 10 bases between. Germline V gene sequence: CDR1 SGDLS, CDR2 YYNGEE. This CDR3 spans 14 amino acids. CDR3 DNA: TGTGCCAGCAGCGTAAGGGACTTCCCCTACGAGCAGTACTTC. Translated, it gives CASSVRDFPYEQYF.

In this sample, this clonotype turned up once. The chain employs TRBV4-1 and TRBJ2-2; D ambiguous. Trimming cost V 0 bases and J 1 base, with 18 bases left between them. Looked up from germline, CDR1 is MGHRA and CDR2 is YSYEKL. The CDR3 covers 19 residues. The CDR3 here is CASSQDDRARELNTGELFF. The CDR3 nucleotides read TGCGCCAGCAGCCAAGATGATAGGGCTAGGGAATTGAACACCGGGGAGCTGTTTTTT.

J is TRBJ2-7 and V is TRBV7-2; tentative D call: TRBD2 (6 bases). Trimming removed 1 base from V and 7 bases from J, with 20 bases in between. CDR3 length: 16 residues. Germline values: CDR1 SGHTA, CDR2 FQGNSA. CDR3 DNA: TGTGCCAGCAGCTTAGAGGGTGGCGGGATCGGGTTGGAGCAGTACTTC. Protein sequence: CASSLEGGGIGLEQYF. Combining the CDR3 with reference TRBV7-2 and TRBJ2-7 gives the whole variable domain GAGVSQSPSNKVTEKGKDVELRCDPISGHTALYWYRQSLGQGLEFLIYFQGNSAPDKSGLPSDRFSAERTGGSVSTLTIQRTQQEDSAVYLCASSLEGGGIGLEQYFGPGTRLTVT.

Many counts were recorded for this clonotype. The gene calls are TRBV5-1 and TRBJ2-1; 15 bases map to TRBD2. Germline CDR1 and CDR2: SGHRS and YFSETQ. The CDR3 sequence is 15 residues long. Trimming took 5 bases from V and 6 from J; bases not matched to a gene: 3. CDR3 nucleotides: TGCGCCAGCAGACGGACTAGCGGGAGGGCCAATGAGCAGTTCTTC. Residues: CASRRTSGRANEQFF.

This clonotype was picked up a small number of times. The V and J genes are TRBV6-2 or TRBV6-3 and TRBJ2-7; 12 bases agree with TRBD2. Germline V gene sequence: CDR1 MNHEY, CDR2 SVGEGT. CDR3 size: 16 residues. The V segment lost 3 bases and the J segment 4 bases; nucleotides outside the gene matches: 7. The CDR3 nucleotides are TGTGCCAGCAGTTATTTCGGACTAGCGGGACCATACGAGCAGTACTTC. Translated, it gives CASSYFGLAGPYEQYF.

The sample holds a few counts of this clonotype. The chain recombines TRBV5-1 with TRBJ1-4, with 7 bases fitting TRBD1. This CDR3 contains 14 residues. CDR1 is SGHRS and CDR2 is YFSETQ in the germline V gene. V shed 4 bases and J 7 bases; nucleotides not matched to a gene: 7. The DNA for the CDR3 is TGCGCCAGCAGCCAACAGGGGATGGTTGAAAAACTGTTTTTT. This gives the protein CASSQQGMVEKLFF.

This chain connects TRBV9 to TRBJ2-3; 10 bases match TRBD2. With 4 bases clipped from V and 6 bases from J, the junction kept 14 bases outside the gene matches. Looked up from germline, CDR1 is SGDLS and CDR2 is YYNGEE. The CDR3 has 17 amino acids. The DNA for the CDR3 is TGTGCCAGCAGCTCCTATATAACTAGCGGGATAGAGGATACGCAGTATTTT. It yields the protein CASSSYITSGIEDTQYF.

In this sample, this clonotype turned up many times. The chain joins TRBV4-2 to TRBJ2-7; tentative D call: TRBD1 (5 bases). This CDR3 is built from 14 residues. Between the trimmed V and J ends, which lost 4 bases and 0 bases, there was a span of 10 bases. Looked up from germline, CDR1 is LGHNA and CDR2 is YNFKEQ. The CDR3 protein is CASSPQGRSYEQYF. The CDR3 DNA reads TGTGCCAGCAGCCCGCAGGGCCGCTCCTACGAGCAGTACTTC.

This clonotype was counted once. The chain uses TRBV4-2 and TRBJ1-2; weak D call: TRBD1 (6 bases). This CDR3 is built from 18 residues. Per the germline V gene, CDR1 is LGHNA and CDR2 is YNFKEQ. V shed 0 bases and J shed 2 bases, with 19 bases lying between them. The DNA for the CDR3 is TGTGCCAGCAGCCAAGATGGGGGCCGGCCGGTCTTCAACTATGGCTACACCTTC. It yields the protein CASSQDGGRPVFNYGYTF.

This clonotype was counted at least ten times. This chain connects TRBV9 to TRBJ2-7; D remains ambiguous. Germline V lookup: CDR1 SGDLS, CDR2 YYNGEE. V was cut by 4 bases and J by 3 bases, with 11 bases left in between. The CDR3 consists of 13 residues. The CDR3 reads CASSPGPVYEQYF. CDR3 in DNA: TGTGCCAGCAGCCCCGGGCCGGTCTACGAGCAGTACTTC.

This clonotype was found a few times. V is TRBV20-1 and J is TRBJ1-2, with D hard to call. Germline V gene data show CDR1 as DFQATT and CDR2 as SNEGSKA (reference sequence). CDR3 size: 13 residues. The V end lost 3 bases, the J end lost 4 bases, and 12 bases lay between the germline ends. This chain's CDR3 is CSARRRVLYGYTF. Here the CDR3 DNA reads TGCAGTGCTAGGCGGAGGGTCCTCTATGGCTACACCTTC.

V usage is TRBV5-6 and J usage is TRBJ2-1, with D unresolved. The CDR3 consists of 14 residues. The germline CDR1 and CDR2 sequences are SGHDT and YYEEEE. The V end lost 1 base, the J end lost 3 bases, and 8 bases lay between the germline ends. The CDR3: CASSLQLNYNEQFF. The CDR3 DNA follows: TGTGCCAGCAGCTTGCAACTAAACTACAATGAGCAGTTCTTC.

This clonotype has a count of ten or more. This chain joins TRBV27 and TRBJ2-3; D not certain. Germline V gene lookup returns CDR1 MNHEY and CDR2 SMNVEV (reference sequence). This CDR3 is 15 amino acids long. V lost 4 bases and J lost 2, with 13 bases in between. The CDR3 spells CASSSRLVLTDTQYF. CDR3 bases: TGTGCCAGCAGTTCCCGACTGGTTCTCACAGATACGCAGTATTTT.

This clonotype was seen more than once but under ten times. V usage is TRBV4-3 and J usage is TRBJ2-3, with TRBD2 identical over 7 bases. V trimming: 5 bases; J trimming: 6 bases; junction bases outside the gene matches: 11. Germline loops: CDR1 LGHNA, CDR2 YSLEER. The CDR3 is made up of 15 amino acids. CDR3 region: CASSFTSVMADTQYF. The CDR3, as DNA: TGCGCCAGCAGCTTTACTAGCGTCATGGCGGATACGCAGTATTTT.